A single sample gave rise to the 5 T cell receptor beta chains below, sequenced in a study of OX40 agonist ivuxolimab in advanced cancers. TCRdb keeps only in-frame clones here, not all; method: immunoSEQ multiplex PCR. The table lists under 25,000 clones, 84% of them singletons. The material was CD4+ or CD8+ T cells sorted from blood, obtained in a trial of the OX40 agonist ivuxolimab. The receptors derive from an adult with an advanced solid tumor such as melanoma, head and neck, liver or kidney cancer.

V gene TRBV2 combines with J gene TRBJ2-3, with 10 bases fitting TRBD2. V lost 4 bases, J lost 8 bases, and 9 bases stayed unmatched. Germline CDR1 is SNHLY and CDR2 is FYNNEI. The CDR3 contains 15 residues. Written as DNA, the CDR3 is TGTGCCAGCAGTGTACGGAGCGGGGGGGAGGCTACGCAGTATTTT. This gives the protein CASSVRSGGEATQYF.

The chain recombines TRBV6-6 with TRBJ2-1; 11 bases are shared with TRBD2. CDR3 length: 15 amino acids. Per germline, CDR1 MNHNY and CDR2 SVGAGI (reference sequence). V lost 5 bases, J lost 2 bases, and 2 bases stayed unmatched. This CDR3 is CASSNSGGAYNEQFF. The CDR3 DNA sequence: TGTGCCAGCAGTAATAGCGGGGGGGCCTACAATGAGCAGTTCTTC.

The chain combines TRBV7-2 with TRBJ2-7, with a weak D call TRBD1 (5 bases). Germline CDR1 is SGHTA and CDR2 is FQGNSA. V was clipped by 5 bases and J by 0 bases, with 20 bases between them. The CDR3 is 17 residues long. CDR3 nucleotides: TGTGCCAGCAGCCCCATAGTCGTCAGGGCTTCCTCCTACGAGCAGTACTTC. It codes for CASSPIVVRASSYEQYF.

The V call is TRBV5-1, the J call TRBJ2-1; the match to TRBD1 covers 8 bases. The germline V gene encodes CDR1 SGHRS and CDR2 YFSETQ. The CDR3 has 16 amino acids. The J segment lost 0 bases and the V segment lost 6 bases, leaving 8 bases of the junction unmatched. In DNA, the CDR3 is TGCGCCAGCACAACCTCCAGGGGGCTCTCCTACAATGAGCAGTTCTTC. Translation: CASTTSRGLSYNEQFF.

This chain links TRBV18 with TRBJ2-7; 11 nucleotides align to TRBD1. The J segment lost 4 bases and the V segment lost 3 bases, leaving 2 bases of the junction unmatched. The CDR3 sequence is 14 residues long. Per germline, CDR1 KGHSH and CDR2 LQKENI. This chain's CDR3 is CASSPDRGQYEQYF. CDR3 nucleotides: TGTGCCAGCTCACCGGACAGGGGGCAGTACGAGCAGTACTTC.